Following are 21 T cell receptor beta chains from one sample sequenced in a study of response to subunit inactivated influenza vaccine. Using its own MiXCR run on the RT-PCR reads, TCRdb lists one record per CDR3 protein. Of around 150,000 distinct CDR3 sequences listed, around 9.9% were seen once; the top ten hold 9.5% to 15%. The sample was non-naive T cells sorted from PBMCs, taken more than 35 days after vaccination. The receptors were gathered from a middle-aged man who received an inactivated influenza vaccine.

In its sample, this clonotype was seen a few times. CDR3 DNA sequence: TGTGCCACCTTACAGAACACTGAAGCTTTCTTT. As protein: CATLQNTEAFF. The chain couples TRBV7-9 to TRBJ1-1; D gene ambiguous. With 10 bases removed from V and 1 base from J, the gap between germline ends came to 7 bases. The CDR3 totals 11 residues. Germline CDR1 SEHNR, CDR2 FQNEAQ (reference sequence).

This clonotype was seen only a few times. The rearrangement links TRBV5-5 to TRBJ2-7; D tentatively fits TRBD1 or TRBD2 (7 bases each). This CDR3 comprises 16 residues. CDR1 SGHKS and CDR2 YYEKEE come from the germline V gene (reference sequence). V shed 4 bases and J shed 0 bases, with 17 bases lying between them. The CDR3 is CASSLEGGTASYEQYF. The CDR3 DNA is TGTGCCAGCAGCCTAGAGGGAGGGACAGCCTCCTACGAGCAGTACTTC.

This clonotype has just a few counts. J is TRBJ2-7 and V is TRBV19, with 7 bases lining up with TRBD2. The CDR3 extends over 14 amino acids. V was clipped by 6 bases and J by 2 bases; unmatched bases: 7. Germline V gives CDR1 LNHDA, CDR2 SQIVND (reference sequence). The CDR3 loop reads CASSPKGTTYEQYF. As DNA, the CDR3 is TGTGCCAGTAGCCCGAAAGGGACTACCTACGAGCAGTACTTC.

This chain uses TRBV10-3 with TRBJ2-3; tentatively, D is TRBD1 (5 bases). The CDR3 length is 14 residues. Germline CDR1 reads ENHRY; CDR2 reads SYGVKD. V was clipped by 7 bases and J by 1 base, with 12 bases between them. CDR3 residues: CAIKAGKGTDTQYF. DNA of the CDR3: TGTGCCATCAAAGCAGGGAAGGGCACAGATACGCAGTATTTT.

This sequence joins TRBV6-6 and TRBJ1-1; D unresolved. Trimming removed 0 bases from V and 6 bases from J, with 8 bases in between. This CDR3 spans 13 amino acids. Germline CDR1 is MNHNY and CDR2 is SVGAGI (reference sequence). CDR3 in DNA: TGTGCCAGCAGTTACTCGGCAAGGTCTGAAGCTTTCTTT. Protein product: CASSYSARSEAFF.

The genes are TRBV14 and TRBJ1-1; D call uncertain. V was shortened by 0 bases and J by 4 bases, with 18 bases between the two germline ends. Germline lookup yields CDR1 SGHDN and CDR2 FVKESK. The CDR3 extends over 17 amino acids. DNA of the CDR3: TGTGCCAGCAGCCAAGATTGGAGGTGGAGCGGGTTCACTGAAGCTTTCTTT. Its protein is CASSQDWRWSGFTEAFF. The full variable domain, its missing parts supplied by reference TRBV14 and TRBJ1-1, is EAGVTQFPSHSVIEKGQTVTLRCDPISGHDNLYWYRRVMGKEIKFLLHFVKESKQDESGMPNNRFLAERTGGTYSTLKVQPAELEDSGVYFCASSQDWRWSGFTEAFFGQGTRLTVV.

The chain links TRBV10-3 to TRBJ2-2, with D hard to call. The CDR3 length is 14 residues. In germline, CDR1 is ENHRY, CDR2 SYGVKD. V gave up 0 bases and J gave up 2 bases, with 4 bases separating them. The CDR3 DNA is TGTGCCATCAGTGAGTCCTTCAACACCGGGGAGCTGTTTTTT. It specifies CAISESFNTGELFF.

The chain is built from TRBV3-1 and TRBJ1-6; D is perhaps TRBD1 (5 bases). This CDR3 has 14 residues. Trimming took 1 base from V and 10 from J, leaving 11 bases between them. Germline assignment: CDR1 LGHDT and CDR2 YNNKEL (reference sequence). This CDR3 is CASSQAQGRSPLHF. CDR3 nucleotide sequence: TGTGCCAGCAGCCAAGCCCAGGGACGATCACCCCTCCACTTT.

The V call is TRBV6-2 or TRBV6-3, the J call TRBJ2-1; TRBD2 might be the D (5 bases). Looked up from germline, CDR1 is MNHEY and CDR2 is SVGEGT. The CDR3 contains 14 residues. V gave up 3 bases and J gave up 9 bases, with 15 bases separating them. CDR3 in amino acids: CASSYTGSAGEQFF. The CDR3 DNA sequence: TGTGCCAGCAGTTATACGGGGTCGGCAGGTGAGCAGTTCTTC.

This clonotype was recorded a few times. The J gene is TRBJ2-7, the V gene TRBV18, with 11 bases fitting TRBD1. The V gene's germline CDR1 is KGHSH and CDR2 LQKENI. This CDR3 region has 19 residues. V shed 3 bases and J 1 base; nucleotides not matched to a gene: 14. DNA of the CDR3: TGTGCCAGCTCACCCCCCGGGACAGGGGGGTGGAGGGCATCCTACGAGCAGTACTTC. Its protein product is CASSPPGTGGWRASYEQYF.

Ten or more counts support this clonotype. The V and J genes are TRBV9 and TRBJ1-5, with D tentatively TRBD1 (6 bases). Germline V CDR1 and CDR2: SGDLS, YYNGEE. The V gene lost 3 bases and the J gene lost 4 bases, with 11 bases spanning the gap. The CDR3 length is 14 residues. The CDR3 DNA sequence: TGTGCCAGCAGCGAGGGGGGTCCAAATCAGCCCCAGCATTTT. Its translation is CASSEGGPNQPQHF. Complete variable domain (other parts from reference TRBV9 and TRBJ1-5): DSGVTQTPKHLITATGQRVTLRCSPRSGDLSVYWYQQSLDQGLQFLIQYYNGEERAKGNILERFSAQQFPDLHSELNLSSLELGDSALYFCASSEGGPNQPQHFGDGTRLSIL.

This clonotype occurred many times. Written as DNA, the CDR3 is TGTGCCAGCAGCCAAGATGACAGACACGAGCAGTACTTC. Translation: CASSQDDRHEQYF. The chain combines TRBV3-1 with TRBJ2-7, with D possibly TRBD1 on 5 matching bases. V gave up 0 bases and J gave up 5 bases, with 8 bases separating them. The CDR3 consists of 13 residues. Germline CDR1 and CDR2: LGHDT and YNNKEL (reference sequence).

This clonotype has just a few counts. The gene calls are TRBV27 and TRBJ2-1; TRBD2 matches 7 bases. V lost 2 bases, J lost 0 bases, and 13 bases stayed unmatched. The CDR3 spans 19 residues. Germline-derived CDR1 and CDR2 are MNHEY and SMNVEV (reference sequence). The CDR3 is CASSLAGAALWGSYNEQFF. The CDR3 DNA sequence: TGTGCCAGCAGTTTAGCGGGAGCGGCGTTGTGGGGCTCCTACAATGAGCAGTTCTTC.

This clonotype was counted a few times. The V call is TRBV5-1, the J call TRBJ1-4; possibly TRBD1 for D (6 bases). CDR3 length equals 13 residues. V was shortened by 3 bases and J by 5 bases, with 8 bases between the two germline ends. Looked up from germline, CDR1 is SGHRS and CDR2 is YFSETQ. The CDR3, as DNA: TGCGCCAGCAGCTGGCAGGGGAATGAAAAACTGTTTTTT. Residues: CASSWQGNEKLFF.

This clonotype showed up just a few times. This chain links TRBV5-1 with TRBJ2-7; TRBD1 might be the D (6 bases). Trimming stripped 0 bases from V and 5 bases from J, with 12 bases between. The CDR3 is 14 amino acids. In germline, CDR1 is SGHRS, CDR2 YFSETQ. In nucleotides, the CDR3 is TGCGCCAGCAGCTTGGAGACAGGTTGGAACGAGCAGTACTTC. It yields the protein CASSLETGWNEQYF.

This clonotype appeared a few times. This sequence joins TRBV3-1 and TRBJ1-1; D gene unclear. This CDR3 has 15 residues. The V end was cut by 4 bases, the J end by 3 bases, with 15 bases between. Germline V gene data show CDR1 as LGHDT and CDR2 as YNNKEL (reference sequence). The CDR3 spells CASSPLWGFDTEAFF. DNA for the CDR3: TGTGCCAGCAGCCCCCTCTGGGGTTTTGACACTGAAGCTTTCTTT.

The CDR3 nucleotides are TGTGCCAGCAGCTTAGGCAGGGGGGAAGTCCGGTACTTC. It specifies CASSLGRGEVRYF. The chain recombines TRBV7-8 with TRBJ2-4; D might be TRBD1 (7 bases). Trimming stripped 1 base from V and 15 bases from J, with 16 bases between. Germline V gene lookup returns CDR1 SGHVS and CDR2 FQNEAQ. The CDR3 sequence is 13 residues long.

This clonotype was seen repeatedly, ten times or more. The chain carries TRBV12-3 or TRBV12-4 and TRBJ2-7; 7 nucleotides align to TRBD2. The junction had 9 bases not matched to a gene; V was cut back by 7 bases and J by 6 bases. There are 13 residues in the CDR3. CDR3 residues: CASIRSGSLEQYF. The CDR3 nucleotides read TGTGCCAGCATCCGTAGCGGGTCTCTCGAGCAGTACTTC.

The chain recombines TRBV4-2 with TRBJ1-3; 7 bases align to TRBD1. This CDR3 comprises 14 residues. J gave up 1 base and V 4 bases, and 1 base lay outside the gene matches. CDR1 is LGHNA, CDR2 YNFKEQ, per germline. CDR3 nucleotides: TGTGCCAGCAGCCGCAGGGGGTCTGGAAACACCATATATTTT. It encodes CASSRRGSGNTIYF.

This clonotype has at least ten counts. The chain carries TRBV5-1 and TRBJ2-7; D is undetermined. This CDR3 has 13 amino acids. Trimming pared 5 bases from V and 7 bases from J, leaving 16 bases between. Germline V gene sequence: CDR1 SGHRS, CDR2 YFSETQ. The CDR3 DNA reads TGCGCCAGCAGAAACCCGCCCGGAAGGGAGCAGTACTTC. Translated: CASRNPPGREQYF.

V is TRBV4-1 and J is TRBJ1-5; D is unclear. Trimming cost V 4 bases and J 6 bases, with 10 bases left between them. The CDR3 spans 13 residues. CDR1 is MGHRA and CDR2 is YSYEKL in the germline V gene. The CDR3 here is CASSPSGSQPQHF. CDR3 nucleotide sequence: TGCGCCAGCAGCCCCTCTGGTAGTCAGCCCCAGCATTTT.